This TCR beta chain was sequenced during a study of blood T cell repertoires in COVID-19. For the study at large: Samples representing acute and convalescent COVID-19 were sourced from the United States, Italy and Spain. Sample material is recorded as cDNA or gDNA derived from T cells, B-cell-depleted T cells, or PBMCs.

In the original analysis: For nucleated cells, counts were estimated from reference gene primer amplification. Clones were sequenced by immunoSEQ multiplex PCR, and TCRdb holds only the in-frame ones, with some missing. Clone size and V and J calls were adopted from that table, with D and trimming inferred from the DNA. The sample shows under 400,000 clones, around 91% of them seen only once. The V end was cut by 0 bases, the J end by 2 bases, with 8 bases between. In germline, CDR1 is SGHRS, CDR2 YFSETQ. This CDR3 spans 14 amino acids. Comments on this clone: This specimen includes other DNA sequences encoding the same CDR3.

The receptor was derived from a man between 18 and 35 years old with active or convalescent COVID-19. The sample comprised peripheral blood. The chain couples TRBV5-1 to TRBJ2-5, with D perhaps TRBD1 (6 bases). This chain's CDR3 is CASSLGQGQETQYF. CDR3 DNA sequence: TGCGCCAGCAGCTTGGGCCAGGGGCAAGAGACCCAGTACTTC.